This TCR beta chain was identified during a study of blood T cell repertoires in COVID-19 (dated by TCRdb to 2018 to 2020). Regarding the study in general: Samples covering the acute and convalescent phases of COVID-19 were provided by collaborators in the United States, Italy and Spain. The material from the prospective study consisted of cDNA or gDNA derived from T cells, B-cell-depleted T cells, or PBMCs. Deeply sampled blood TCRbeta repertoires from subjects exposed to, actively infected with, or recovered from COVID-19 were included in the dataset. The repertoires were released in a freely available public database meant as a resource for research on the immune response to SARS-CoV-2. The samples were drawn from two sources: the first 160 participants of the ongoing ImmuneRACE study, and over 1,000 subjects contributed by 6 global collaborators. Sample metadata almost always included a de-identified subject ID, COVID-19 status, age in years and sex. Where available, HLA class I and class II types were taken from metadata supplied by the sample provider and were not determined by assay-based typing. The investigation overall reported the following: Clinical and demographic metadata were provided uncurated, with the amount varying by source and participant.

In the prospective study, participants were 18 to 89 years old, resided in 25 or so geographic areas of the United States, and were enrolled through a virtual design. To assign participants to cohorts, the prospective study relied on clinical history that participants themselves reported in a screening survey and a study questionnaire. Each participant in the prospective study had whole blood, serum and a nasopharyngeal or oropharyngeal swab collected by mobile phlebotomists. Additional blood draws and questionnaires over an approximately 2-month period could optionally be provided by prospective study participants. Before DNA extraction, blood samples from the prospective study were shipped at room temperature or frozen. As for this clone: What antigen it recognizes has not been identified. The record has no base qualities; no much larger clone is one base away.

TCRbeta CDR3 regions were amplified from genomic DNA by means of the immunoSEQ Assay, a bias-controlled multiplex PCR. The paper's data handling went like this. Within the assay, amplification of reference gene primers was used to estimate how many nucleated cells each sample contained. To quantify the absolute abundance of each unique TCRbeta CDR3 rearrangement, sequence reads were collapsed and filtered. For each sample, productive Simpson clonality was calculated by taking the square root of Simpson's diversity index across productive rearrangements. Drawn from immuneACCESS, this table holds only the in-frame rearrangements with V and J called that TCRdb kept. Clones are partly lost; checked studies trace under half to an unresolved V gene and leave the rest unexplained. V, J and clone size are those of that table, while D and trimming were read from the DNA. In all, the sample holds 250,000 to 300,000 clones, and about nine tenths of those were seen once. Approximately 1.3% of the sample belongs to the ten largest clones.

The sequence derives from a human donor in a cohort exposed to, infected with or recovered from COVID-19 (not recorded which). The donor label of this sample is uncertain. Specimen: PBMCs or T cells enriched from blood (not recorded which).

In nucleotides, the sequence is TGTGCCAGCAGCCCTCTGGCGGGGGGCTCCTACAATGAGCAGTTCTTC. This codes for CASSPLAGGSYNEQFF. The rearrangement joined TRBV6-2 or TRBV6-3 to TRBJ2-1, with TRBD2 matching 8 junction bases. Its CDR3 holds 16 amino acids, cysteine through phenylalanine. Solely the CDR3 DNA is kept, with 48 bases framed from the first base. CDR1 and CDR2, looked up from the germline V gene, are MNHEY and SVGEGT. V lost 6 bases and J lost 0 bases, and the count of bases not matched to a germline gene is 7.